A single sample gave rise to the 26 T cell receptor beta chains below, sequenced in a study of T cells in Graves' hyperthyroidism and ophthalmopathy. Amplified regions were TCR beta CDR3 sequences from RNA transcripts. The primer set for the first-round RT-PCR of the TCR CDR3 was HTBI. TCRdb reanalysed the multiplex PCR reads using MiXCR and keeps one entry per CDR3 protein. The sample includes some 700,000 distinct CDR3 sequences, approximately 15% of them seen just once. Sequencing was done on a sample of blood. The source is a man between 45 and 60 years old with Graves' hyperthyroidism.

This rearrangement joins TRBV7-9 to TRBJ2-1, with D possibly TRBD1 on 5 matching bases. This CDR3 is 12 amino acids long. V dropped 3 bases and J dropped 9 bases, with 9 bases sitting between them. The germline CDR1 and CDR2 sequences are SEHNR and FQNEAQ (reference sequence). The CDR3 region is CASSFPRGEQFF. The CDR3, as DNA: TGTGCCAGCAGCTTCCCAAGGGGTGAGCAGTTCTTC.

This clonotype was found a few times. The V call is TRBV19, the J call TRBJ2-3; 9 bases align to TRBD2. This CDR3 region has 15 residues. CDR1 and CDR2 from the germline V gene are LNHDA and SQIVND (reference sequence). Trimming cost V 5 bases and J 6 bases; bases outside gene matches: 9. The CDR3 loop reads CASSLWREGHDTQYF. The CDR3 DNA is TGTGCCAGTAGTCTCTGGCGGGAGGGCCACGATACGCAGTATTTT. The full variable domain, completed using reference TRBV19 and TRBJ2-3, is DGGITQSPKYLFRKEGQNVTLSCEQNLNHDAMYWYRQDPGQGLRLIYYSQIVNDFQKGDIAEGYSVSREKKESFPLTVTSAQKNPTAFYLCASSLWREGHDTQYFGPGTRLTVL.

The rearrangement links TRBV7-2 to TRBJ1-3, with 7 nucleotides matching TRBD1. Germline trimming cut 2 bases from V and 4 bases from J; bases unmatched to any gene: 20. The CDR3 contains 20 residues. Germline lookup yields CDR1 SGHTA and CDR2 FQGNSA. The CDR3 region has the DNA TGTGCCAGCAGCTTATCCCGAAACCTAAGACAGGGCCCCTCCGGAAACACCATATATTTT. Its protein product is CASSLSRNLRQGPSGNTIYF. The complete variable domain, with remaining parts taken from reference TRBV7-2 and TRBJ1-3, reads GAGVSQSPSNKVTEKGKDVELRCDPISGHTALYWYRQSLGQGLEFLIYFQGNSAPDKSGLPSDRFSAERTGGSVSTLTIQRTQQEDSAVYLCASSLSRNLRQGPSGNTIYFGEGSWLTVV.

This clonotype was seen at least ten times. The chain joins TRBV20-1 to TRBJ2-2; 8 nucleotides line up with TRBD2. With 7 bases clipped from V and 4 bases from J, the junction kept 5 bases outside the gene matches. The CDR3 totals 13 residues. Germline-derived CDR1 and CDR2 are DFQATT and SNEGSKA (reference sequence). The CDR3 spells CSVSGISTGELFF. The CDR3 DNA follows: TGCAGTGTTAGCGGGATAAGCACCGGGGAGCTGTTTTTT.

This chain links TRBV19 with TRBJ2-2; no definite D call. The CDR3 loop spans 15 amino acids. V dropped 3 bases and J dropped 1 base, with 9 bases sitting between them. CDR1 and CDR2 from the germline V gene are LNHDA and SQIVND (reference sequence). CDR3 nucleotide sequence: TGTGCCAGTAGTATGTTTTTAGGGAACACCGGGGAGCTGTTTTTT. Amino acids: CASSMFLGNTGELFF.

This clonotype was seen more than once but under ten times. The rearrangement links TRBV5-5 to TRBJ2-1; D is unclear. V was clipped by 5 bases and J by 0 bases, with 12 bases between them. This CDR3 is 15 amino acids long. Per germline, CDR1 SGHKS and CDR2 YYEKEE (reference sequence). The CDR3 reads CASRLTANSYNEQFF. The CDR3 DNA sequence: TGTGCCAGCAGATTGACTGCAAACTCCTACAATGAGCAGTTCTTC. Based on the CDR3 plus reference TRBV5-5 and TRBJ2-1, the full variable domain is DAGVTQSPTHLIKTRGQQVTLRCSPISGHKSVSWYQQVLGQGPQFIFQYYEKEERGRGNFPDRFSARQFPNYSSELNVNALLLGDSALYLCASRLTANSYNEQFFGPGTRLTVL.

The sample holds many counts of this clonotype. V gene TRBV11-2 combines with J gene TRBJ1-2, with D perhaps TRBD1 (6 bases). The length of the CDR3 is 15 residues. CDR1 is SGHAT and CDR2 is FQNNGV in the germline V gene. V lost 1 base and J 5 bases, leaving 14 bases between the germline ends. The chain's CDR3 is CASSLGGAGEYGYTF. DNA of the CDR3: TGTGCCAGCAGCTTAGGTGGGGCAGGGGAGTATGGCTACACCTTC.

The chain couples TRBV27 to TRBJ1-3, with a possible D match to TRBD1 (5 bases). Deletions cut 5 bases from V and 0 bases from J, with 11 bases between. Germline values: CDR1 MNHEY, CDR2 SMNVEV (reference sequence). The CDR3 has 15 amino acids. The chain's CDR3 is CASSPDTSSGNTIYF. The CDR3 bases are TGTGCCAGCAGTCCGGACACCTCCTCTGGAAACACCATATATTTT.

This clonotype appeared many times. As DNA, the CDR3 is TGTGCCAGCAGTGGGACAGGGAGCTCCTATAATTCACCCCTCCACTTT. It encodes CASSGTGSSYNSPLHF. V is TRBV2 and J is TRBJ1-6, with 8 bases matching TRBD1. The junction had 2 bases not matched to a gene; V was cut back by 4 bases and J by 0 bases. Germline CDR1 and CDR2: SNHLY and FYNNEI. CDR3 size: 16 residues.

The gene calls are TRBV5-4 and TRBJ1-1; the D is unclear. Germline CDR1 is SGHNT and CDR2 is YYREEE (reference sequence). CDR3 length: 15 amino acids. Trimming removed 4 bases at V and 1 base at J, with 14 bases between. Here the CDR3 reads CASSLDQTRNTEAFF. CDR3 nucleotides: TGTGCCAGCAGCCTTGACCAGACCCGGAACACTGAAGCTTTCTTT.

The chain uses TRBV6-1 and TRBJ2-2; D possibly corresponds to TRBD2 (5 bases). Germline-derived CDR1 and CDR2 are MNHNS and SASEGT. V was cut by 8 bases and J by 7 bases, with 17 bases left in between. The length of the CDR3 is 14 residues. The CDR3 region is CASETLREHGELFF. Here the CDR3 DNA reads TGTGCCAGCGAGACATTAAGGGAGCACGGGGAGCTGTTTTTT.

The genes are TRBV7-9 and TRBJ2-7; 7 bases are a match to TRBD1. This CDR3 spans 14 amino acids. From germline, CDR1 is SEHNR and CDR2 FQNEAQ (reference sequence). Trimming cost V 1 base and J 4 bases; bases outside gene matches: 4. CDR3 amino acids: CASSLGQGWYEQYF. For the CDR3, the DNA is TGTGCCAGCAGCTTAGGACAGGGTTGGTACGAGCAGTACTTC.

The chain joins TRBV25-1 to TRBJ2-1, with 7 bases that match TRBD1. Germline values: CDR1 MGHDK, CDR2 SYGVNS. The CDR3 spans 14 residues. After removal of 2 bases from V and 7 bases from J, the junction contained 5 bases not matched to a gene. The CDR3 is CASSEQQGWNEQFF. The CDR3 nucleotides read TGTGCCAGCAGTGAACAACAGGGGTGGAATGAGCAGTTCTTC. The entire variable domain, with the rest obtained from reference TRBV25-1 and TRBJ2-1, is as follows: EADIYQTPRYLVIGTGKKITLECSQTMGHDKMYWYQQDPGMELHLIHYSYGVNSTEKGDLSSESTVSRIRTEHFPLTLESARPSHTSQYLCASSEQQGWNEQFFGPGTRLTVL.

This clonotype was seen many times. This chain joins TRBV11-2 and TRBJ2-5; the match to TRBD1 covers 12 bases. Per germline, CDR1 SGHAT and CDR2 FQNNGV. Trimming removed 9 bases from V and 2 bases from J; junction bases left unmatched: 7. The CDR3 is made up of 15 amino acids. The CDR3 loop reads CASTWDRGRQETQYF. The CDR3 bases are TGTGCCAGTACTTGGGACAGGGGGCGGCAAGAGACCCAGTACTTC.

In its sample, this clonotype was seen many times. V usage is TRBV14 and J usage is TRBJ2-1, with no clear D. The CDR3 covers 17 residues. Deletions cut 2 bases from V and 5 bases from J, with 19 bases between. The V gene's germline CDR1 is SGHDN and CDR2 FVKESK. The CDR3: CASSQPRVGRFNNEQFF. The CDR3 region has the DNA TGTGCCAGCAGCCAACCCCGGGTCGGCAGGTTCAACAATGAGCAGTTCTTC.

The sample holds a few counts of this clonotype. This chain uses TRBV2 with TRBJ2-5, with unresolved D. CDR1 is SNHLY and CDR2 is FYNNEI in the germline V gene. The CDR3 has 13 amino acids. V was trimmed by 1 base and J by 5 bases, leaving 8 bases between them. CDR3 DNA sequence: TGTGCCAGCAGTGAAGGTCCTTTGGAGACCCAGTACTTC. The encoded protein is CASSEGPLETQYF.

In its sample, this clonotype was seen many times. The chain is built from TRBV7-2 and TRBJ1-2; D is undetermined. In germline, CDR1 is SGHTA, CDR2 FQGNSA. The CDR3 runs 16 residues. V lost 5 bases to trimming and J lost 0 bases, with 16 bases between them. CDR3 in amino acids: CASSPDSGPTNYGYTF. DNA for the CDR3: TGTGCCAGCAGCCCAGATTCGGGTCCGACTAACTATGGCTACACCTTC.

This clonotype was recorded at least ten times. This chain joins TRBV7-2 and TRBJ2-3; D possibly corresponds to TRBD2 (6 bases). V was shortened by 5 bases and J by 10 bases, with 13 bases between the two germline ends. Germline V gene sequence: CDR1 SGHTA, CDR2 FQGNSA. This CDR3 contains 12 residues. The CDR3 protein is CASSQTSSAQYF. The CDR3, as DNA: TGTGCCAGCAGCCAGACTAGTTCGGCGCAGTATTTT.

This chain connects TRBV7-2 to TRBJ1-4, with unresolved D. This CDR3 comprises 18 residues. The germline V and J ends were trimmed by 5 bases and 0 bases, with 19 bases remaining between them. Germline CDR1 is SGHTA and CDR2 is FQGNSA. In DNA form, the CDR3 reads TGTGCCAGCAGCACCCGGGTCCGCCCGTTCCCAACTAATGAAAAACTGTTTTTT. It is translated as CASSTRVRPFPTNEKLFF. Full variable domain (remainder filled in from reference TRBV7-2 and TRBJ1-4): GAGVSQSPSNKVTEKGKDVELRCDPISGHTALYWYRQSLGQGLEFLIYFQGNSAPDKSGLPSDRFSAERTGGSVSTLTIQRTQQEDSAVYLCASSTRVRPFPTNEKLFFGSGTQLSVL.

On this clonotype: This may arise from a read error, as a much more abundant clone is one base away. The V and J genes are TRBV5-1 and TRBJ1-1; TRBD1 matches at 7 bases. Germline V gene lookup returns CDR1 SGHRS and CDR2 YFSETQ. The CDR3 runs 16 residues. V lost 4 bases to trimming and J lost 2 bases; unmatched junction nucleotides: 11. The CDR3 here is CASSPGQVLYNTEAFF. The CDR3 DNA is TGCGCCAGCAGCCCCGGACAGGTCCTCTATAACACTGAAGCTTTCTTT.

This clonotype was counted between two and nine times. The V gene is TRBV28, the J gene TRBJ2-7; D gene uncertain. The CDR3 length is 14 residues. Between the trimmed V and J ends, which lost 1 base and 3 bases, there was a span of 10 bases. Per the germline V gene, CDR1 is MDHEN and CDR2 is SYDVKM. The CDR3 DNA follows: TGTGCCAGCAGTTTATATTTAGTCTTCTACGAGCAGTACTTC. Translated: CASSLYLVFYEQYF. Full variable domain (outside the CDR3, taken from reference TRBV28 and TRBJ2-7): DVKVTQSSRYLVKRTGEKVFLECVQDMDHENMFWYRQDPGLGLRLIYFSYDVKMKEKGDIPEGYSVSREKKERFSLILESASTNQTSMYLCASSLYLVFYEQYFGPGTRLTVT.

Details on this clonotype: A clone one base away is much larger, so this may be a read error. This CDR3 is CASKTSGETYNEQFF. Written as DNA, the CDR3 is TGTGCCAGCAAGACTAGCGGAGAAACCTACAATGAGCAGTTCTTC. The chain couples TRBV2 to TRBJ2-1, with 9 nucleotides matching TRBD2. Germline trimming cut 7 bases from V and 2 bases from J; bases unmatched to any gene: 6. The CDR3 contains 15 residues. Germline V lookup: CDR1 SNHLY, CDR2 FYNNEI.

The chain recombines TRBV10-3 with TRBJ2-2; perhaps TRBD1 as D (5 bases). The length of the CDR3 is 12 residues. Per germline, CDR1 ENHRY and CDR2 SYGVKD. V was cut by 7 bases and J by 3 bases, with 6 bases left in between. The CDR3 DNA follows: TGTGCCATCAAACAGGACACCGGGGAGCTGTTTTTT. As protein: CAIKQDTGELFF.

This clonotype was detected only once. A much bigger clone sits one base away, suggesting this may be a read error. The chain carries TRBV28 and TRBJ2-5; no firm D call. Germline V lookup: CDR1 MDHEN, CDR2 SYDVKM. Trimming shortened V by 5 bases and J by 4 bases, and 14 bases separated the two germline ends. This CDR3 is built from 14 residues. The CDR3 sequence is CASSPPRRLETQYF. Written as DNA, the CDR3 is TGTGCCAGCAGTCCACCCCGCAGGTTAGAGACCCAGTACTTC.

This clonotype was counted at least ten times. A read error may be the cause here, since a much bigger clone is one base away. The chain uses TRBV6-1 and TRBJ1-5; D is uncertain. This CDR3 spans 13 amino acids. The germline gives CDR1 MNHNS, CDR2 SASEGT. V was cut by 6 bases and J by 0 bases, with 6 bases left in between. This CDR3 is CASRTASNQPQHF. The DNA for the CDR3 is TGTGCCAGCAGGACGGCTAGCAATCAGCCCCAGCATTTT.

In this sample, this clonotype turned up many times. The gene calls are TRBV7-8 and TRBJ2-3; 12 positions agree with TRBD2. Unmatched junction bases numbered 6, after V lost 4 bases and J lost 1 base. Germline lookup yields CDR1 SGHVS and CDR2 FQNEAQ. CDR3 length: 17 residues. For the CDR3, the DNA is TGTGCCAGCAGCTCTCGGACTAGCGGGACCCGCACAGATACGCAGTATTTT. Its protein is CASSSRTSGTRTDTQYF.